This T cell receptor (beta chain) was profiled in a study of T-cell memory formation after mild COVID-19. TCRdb re-called the 5' RACE reads with MiXCR, one entry per CDR3 protein. Of about 470,000 distinct CDR3 sequences listed, around a quarter were seen once; the top ten hold around 13%. There are many counts of this clonotype. Its antigen is as yet unknown. The ends were cut back, 4 bases at V and 1 base at J, with 20 bases in the middle. Germline V gene sequence: CDR1 SGHRS, CDR2 YFSETQ. This CDR3 contains 17 residues. Overall study results and limits: Mainly in CM and EM were contracting CD4+ clones; CD8+ were in EMRA.

The sequence came from an adult woman who had mild COVID-19 (a few samples of this study predate the infection). Cell type and time point are not known. Material for sequencing was PBMCs or a T cell subset sorted from them (not recorded which). This chain uses TRBV5-1 with TRBJ2-5; possibly TRBD2 for D (6 bases). The DNA for the CDR3 is TGCGCCAGCAGCCCCCCCCGCGCGGGGTTTAGCCAAGAGACCCAGTACTTC. Protein sequence: CASSPPRAGFSQETQYF.